This TCR beta chain is drawn from a study of cytomegalovirus exposure and HLA in healthy donors. Whole-study results and caveats: Most TCR beta V segments were productive about 87% or about 30% of the time in an earlier analysis.

It was with 60 Vbeta and 13 Jbeta primers that the PCR ran. Clones were read by immunoSEQ multiplex PCR, and TCRdb kept only the in-frame ones, dropping some. Recorded for this sample: 110,000 to 150,000 clones. In germline, CDR1 is MNHNY, CDR2 SVGAGI (reference sequence). Germline trimming cut 4 bases from V and 7 bases from J; bases unmatched to any gene: 12. This CDR3 is 16 amino acids long. In regard to this clone: Its antigen is not known.

This receptor was obtained from a woman aged 18-29 years in good health and CMV-seronegative. The chain links TRBV6-6 to TRBJ2-7, with 11 bases matching TRBD1. Sequencing was performed on PBMCs. CDR3 sequence reads: CASSSQPPGQGGEQYV. The CDR3 DNA reads as TGTGCCAGCAGTTCCCAACCTCCGGGACAGGGGGGAGAGCAGTACGTC.